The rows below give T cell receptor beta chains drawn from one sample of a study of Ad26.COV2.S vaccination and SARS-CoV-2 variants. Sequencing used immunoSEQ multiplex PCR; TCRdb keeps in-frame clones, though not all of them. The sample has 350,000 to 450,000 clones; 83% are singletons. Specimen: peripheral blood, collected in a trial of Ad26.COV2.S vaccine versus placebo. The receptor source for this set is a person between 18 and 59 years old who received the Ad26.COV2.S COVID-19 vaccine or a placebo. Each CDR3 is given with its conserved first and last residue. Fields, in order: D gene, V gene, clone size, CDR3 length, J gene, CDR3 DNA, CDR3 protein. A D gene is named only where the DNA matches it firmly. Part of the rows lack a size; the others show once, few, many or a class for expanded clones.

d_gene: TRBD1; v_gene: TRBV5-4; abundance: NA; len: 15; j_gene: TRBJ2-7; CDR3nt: TGTGCCAGCAGCTTGGACGGGACAGGGTCCTACGAGCAGTACTTC; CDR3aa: CASSLDGTGSYEQYF
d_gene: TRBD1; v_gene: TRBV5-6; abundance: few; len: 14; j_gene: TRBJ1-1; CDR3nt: TGTGCCAGCAGCTTAGGGACAGTTAACACTGAAGCTTTCTTT; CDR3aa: CASSLGTVNTEAFF
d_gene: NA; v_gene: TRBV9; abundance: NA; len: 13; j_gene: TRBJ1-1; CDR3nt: TGTGCCAGCAGCGTTAGATTGAACACTGAAGCTTTCTTT; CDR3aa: CASSVRLNTEAFF
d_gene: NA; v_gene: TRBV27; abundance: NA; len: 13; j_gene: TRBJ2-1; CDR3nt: TGTGCCAGCAGTTTAAGTTCCTACAATGAGCAGTTCTTC; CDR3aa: CASSLSSYNEQFF
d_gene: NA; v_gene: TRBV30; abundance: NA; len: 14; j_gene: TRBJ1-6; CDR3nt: TGTGCCTGGAAGGTCGGGCAGTTCAATTCACCCCTCCACTTT; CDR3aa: CAWKVGQFNSPLHF
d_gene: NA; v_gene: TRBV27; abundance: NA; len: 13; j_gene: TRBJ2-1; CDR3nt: TGTGCCAGCAGTTTATCCAGGAACGATGAGCAGTTCTTC; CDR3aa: CASSLSRNDEQFF
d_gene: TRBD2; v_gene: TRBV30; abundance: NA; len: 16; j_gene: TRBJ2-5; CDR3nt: TGTGCCTGGAACCGACTAGCGGGAGGCCCCCAAGAGACCCAGTACTTC; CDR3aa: CAWNRLAGGPQETQYF
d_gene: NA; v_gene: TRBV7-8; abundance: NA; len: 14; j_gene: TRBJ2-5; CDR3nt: TGTGCCAGCACCCATGGGGGGGCTCAAGAGACCCAGTACTTC; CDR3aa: CASTHGGAQETQYF
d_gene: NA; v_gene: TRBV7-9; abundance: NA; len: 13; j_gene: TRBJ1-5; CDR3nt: TGTGCCAGCAGCCCAGGGGTTTCTCAGCCCCAGCATTTT; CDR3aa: CASSPGVSQPQHF
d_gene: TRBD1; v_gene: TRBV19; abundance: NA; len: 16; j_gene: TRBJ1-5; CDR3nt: TGTGCCAGTAGTTTGCGGCAGGGGGCGAGCAATCAGCCCCAGCATTTT; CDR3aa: CASSLRQGASNQPQHF
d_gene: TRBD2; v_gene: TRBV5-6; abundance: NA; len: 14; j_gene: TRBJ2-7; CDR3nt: TGTGCCAGCAGCTTGAAGGTGCGGGAGGGCGAGCAGTACTTC; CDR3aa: CASSLKVREGEQYF
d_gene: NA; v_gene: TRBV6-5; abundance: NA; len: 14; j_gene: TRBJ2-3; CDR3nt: TGTGCCAGCAGTTACTCGAGCGTATCAGATACGCAGTATTTT; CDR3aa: CASSYSSVSDTQYF
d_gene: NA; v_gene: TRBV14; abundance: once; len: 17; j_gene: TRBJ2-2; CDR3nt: TGTGCCAGCAGCCCACGACCCCTAGCGACGAACACCGGGGAGCTGTTTTTT; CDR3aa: CASSPRPLATNTGELFF
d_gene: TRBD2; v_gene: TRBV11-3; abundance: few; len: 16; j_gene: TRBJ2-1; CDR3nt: TGTGCCAGCAGCTTTGTGGCTAGCGGGAGGGCGGGGGAGCAGTTCTTC; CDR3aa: CASSFVASGRAGEQFF
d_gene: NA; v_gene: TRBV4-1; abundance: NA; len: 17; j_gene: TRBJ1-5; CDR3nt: TGCGCCAGCAGCCAAGATCTGGGGGGTGGTAGCAATCAGCCCCAGCATTTT; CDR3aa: CASSQDLGGGSNQPQHF
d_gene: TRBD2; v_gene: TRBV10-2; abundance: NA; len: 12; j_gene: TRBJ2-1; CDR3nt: TGCGCCAGCAGCGTTCTAGCGGGCGAGCAGTTCTTC; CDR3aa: CASSVLAGEQFF
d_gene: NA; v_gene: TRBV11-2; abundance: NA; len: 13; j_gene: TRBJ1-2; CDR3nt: TGTGCCAGCAGCTTGGGCGGGGGCGGTGGCTACACCTTC; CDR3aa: CASSLGGGGGYTF
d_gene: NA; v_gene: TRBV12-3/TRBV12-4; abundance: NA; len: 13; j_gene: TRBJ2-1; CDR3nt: TGTGCCAGCAGTTTAGGAGGTTACAATGAGCAGTTCTTC; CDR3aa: CASSLGGYNEQFF
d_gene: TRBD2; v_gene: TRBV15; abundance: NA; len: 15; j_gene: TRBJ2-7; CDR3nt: TGTGCCACCAGCAGTGGACTAGCGGGAGCCCGCGAGCAGTACTTC; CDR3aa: CATSSGLAGAREQYF
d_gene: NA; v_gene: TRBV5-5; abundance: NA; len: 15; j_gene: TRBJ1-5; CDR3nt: TGTGCCAGCAGCTTGGGTTGGAGGGGCTATCAGCCCCAGCATTTT; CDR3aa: CASSLGWRGYQPQHF
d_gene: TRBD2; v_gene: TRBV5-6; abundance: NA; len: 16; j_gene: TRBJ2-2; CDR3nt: TGTGCCAGCAGCTGGGGACTAGCCCCGAACACCGGGGAGCTGTTTTTT; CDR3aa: CASSWGLAPNTGELFF
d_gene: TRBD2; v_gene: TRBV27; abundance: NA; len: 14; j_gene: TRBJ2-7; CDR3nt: TGTGCCAGCAGTTTCATAAGCGGGGGTTACGAGCAGTACTTC; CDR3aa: CASSFISGGYEQYF
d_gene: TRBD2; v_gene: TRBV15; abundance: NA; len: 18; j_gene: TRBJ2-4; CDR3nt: TGTGCCACCAGCAGAGATGTGGGAGGGGTAGGTGCCAAAAACATTCAGTACTTC; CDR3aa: CATSRDVGGVGAKNIQYF